This TCR beta chain was captured by sequencing in a study of graft-versus-host responses after intestinal transplantation. Overall study context: Recipients uniformly received anti-thymocyte globulin induction, followed by tacrolimus and steroids for roughly 3 years.

Whole-study findings and limits: High graft-versus-host to host-versus-graft clonal ratios were found in allografts of patients who had graft-donor T cell macrochimerism. GvH clone levels peaked in circulation, and this peak was associated with early post-transplant HvG declines. Investigators detected GvH clones in recipient marrow, with some emerging earlier in ileum or blood.

On this clone: Its cognate antigen is unknown.

Sequencing was performed with immunoSEQ multiplex PCR; in TCRdb, only in-frame clones are kept and a portion is missing. Of fewer than 110,000 clones in the sample, roughly 90% were seen once. Germline assignment: CDR1 MGHDK and CDR2 SYGVNS. V was trimmed by 2 bases and J by 5 bases, leaving 14 bases between them. This CDR3 is 15 amino acids long. The receptor was derived from a human donor who was the organ donor for an intestinal transplant. The sample in question was unstimulated CD4+ T cells sorted from spleen or lymph node cells, obtained before transplant. The V call is TRBV25-1, the J call TRBJ2-3; TRBD1 is a possible D gene (6 bases). CDR3 residues: CASSEGQGPLDTQYF. For the CDR3, the DNA is TGTGCCAGCAGTGAAGGGCAGGGGCCCCTAGATACGCAGTATTTT.